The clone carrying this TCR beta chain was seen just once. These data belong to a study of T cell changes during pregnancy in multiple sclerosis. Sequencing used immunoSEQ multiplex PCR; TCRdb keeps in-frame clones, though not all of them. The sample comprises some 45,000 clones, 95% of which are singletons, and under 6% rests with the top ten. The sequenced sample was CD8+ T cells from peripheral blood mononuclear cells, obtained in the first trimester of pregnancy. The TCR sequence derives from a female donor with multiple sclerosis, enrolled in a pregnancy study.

CDR3 nucleotide sequence: TGCGCCAGCAGGAATAGCGGCTACAATGAGCAGTTCTTC. This codes for CASRNSGYNEQFF. The chain uses TRBV10-2 and TRBJ2-1; maybe TRBD2 (6 bases). Trimming pared 6 bases from V and 3 bases from J, leaving 9 bases between. The CDR3 length is 13 residues. Germline V gene sequence: CDR1 WSHSY, CDR2 SAAADI.